Each of the 5 T cell receptor beta chains below was sequenced from the same sample in a study of blood T cell repertoires in COVID-19. Repertoires were generated with immunoSEQ multiplex PCR, while TCRdb's copy carries only in-frame clones and drops some. The table records some 180,000 clones, approximately 91% of them present only once. Sequencing was performed on peripheral blood. These receptors originate from a man younger than 30 with COVID-19, enrolled during active disease.

V is TRBV27 and J is TRBJ2-4, with no clear D. The length of the CDR3 is 16 residues. V shed 5 bases and J shed 0 bases, with 14 bases lying between them. CDR1 MNHEY and CDR2 SMNVEV come from the germline V gene (reference sequence). The CDR3 protein is CASSPALRVAKNIQYF. The DNA of the CDR3 is TGTGCCAGCAGTCCCGCCCTACGGGTAGCCAAAAACATTCAGTACTTC.

The chain carries TRBV30 and TRBJ2-7; 9 nucleotides agree with TRBD1. Germline V CDR1 and CDR2: GTSNPN, SVGIG (reference sequence). CDR3 length: 14 amino acids. V was pared by 3 bases and J by 4 bases, with 7 bases of the junction left unmatched. This CDR3 is CAWRAGTGKYEQYF. In DNA form, the CDR3 reads TGTGCCTGGAGAGCCGGGACAGGGAAATACGAGCAGTACTTC.

This clone came up once. The chain employs TRBV11-3 and TRBJ1-5, with 7 bases lining up with TRBD1. Germline CDR1 reads SGHNT; CDR2 reads YENEEA. J gave up 0 bases and V 5 bases, and 7 bases lay outside the gene matches. This CDR3 is built from 16 residues. This chain's CDR3 is CASSTQGDLSNQPQHF. CDR3 DNA sequence: TGTGCCAGCAGCACCCAGGGGGACCTTAGCAATCAGCCCCAGCATTTT. The complete variable domain, with remaining parts taken from reference TRBV11-3 and TRBJ1-5, reads EAGVVQSPRYKIIEKKQPVAFWCNPISGHNTLYWYLQNLGQGPELLIRYENEEAVDDSQLPKDRFSAERLKGVDSTLKIQPAELGDSAVYLCASSTQGDLSNQPQHFGDGTRLSIL.

The chain links TRBV20-1 to TRBJ1-2; the D is unclear. Trimming took 6 bases from V and 7 from J, leaving 12 bases between them. The CDR3 spans 11 residues. Germline lookup yields CDR1 DFQATT and CDR2 SNEGSKA (reference sequence). CDR3 nucleotide sequence: TGCAGTGCCGGGCTCGAGGGTGGCTACACCTTC. Protein: CSAGLEGGYTF.

The chain carries TRBV24-1 and TRBJ2-1; 8 nucleotides line up with TRBD2. Trimming took 8 bases from V and 0 from J; bases not matched to a gene: 8. The CDR3 length is 16 residues. The germline V gene encodes CDR1 KGHDR and CDR2 SFDVKD. The CDR3 loop reads CATTGGGGTSYNEQFF. In nucleotides, the CDR3 is TGTGCCACCACCGGGGGGGGCGGGACCTCCTACAATGAGCAGTTCTTC.